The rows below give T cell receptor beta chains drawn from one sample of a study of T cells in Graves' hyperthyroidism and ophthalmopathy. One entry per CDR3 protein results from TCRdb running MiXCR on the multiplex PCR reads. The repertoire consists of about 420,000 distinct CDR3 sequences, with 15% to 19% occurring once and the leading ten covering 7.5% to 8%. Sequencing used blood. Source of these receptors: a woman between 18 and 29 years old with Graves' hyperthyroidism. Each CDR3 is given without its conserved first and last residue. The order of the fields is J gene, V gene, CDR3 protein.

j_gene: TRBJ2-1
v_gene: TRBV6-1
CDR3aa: ASRVGRDREYNEQF

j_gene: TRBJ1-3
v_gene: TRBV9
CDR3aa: ASSGQGGNSGNTIY

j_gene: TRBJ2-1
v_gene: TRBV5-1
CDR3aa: ASSLEKTSGGNEQF

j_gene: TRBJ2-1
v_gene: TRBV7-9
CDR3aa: ASSWGGAFRSDEQF

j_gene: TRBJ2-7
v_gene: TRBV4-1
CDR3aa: ASSQDRVGEQY

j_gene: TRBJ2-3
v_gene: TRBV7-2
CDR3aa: ASSGALLPPDTQY

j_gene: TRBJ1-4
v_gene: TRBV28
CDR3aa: ASSFLFQGGLF

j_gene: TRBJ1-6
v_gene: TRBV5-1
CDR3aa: ASSPERGDSPLH

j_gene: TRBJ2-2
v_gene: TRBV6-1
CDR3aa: ASGVAGESRTGELF

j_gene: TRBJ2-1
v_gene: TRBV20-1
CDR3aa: SARVEGRAYNEQF

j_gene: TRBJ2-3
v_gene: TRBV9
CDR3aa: ASSPQTEEDTQY

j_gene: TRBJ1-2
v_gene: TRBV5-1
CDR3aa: ASSGTWVGTDGYT

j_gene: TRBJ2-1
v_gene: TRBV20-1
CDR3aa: SAPPHPTYNEQF

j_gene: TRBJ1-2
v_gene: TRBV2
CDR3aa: AIRGGNQAYIQGYGYT

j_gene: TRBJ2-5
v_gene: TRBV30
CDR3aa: AWSPGAGETQY

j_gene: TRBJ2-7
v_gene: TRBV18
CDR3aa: ASSPRSGGTGSYEQY